This T cell receptor beta chain is drawn from a study of T cell repertoires in cytomegalovirus infection. V lost 8 bases and J 2 bases, leaving 16 bases between the germline ends. Germline assignment: CDR1 SNHLY and CDR2 FYNNEI. The length of the CDR3 is 14 residues. TCRdb redid the calling of the reads with MiXCR, one entry per CDR3 protein. Of some 230,000 distinct CDR3 sequences listed, approximately 24% were seen once; the top ten hold about 18%. The receptor's source is a human donor in good health (CMV status not recorded). Some clones in this sample may be carry-over from other donors' samples. The chain employs TRBV2 and TRBJ2-7; TRBD2 is a possible D gene (6 bases). Sequencing used CD8+ T cells from PBMCs. The CDR3 coding sequence is TGTGCCAGCGCAGACCGGGACTCCGCCTACGAGCAGTACTTC. This gives the protein CASADRDSAYEQYF.